A selection of T cell receptor beta chains follows, all from one sample in a study of beta chain features in type 1 diabetes. This table comes from immunoSEQ multiplex PCR, and its TCRdb copy is limited to in-frame clones, with some not included. The table lists a few hundred thousand clones, 8.5% to 10% of them singletons. Sequenced input: central memory CD4+ T cells from blood. The receptors were sampled from a man aged 25 to 40 with type 1 diabetes. The CDR3 runs from the conserved cysteine through the conserved F or W. The D gene is left open where the match is weak. Clone size appears in some rows only: once, few, many, or a class for an expanded clone.

>NA|TRBD2|TRBV7-2|TRBJ2-7
TGTGCCAGCAGCGCTACTAGCGGGGCGGCCTACGAGCAGTACTTC
CASSATSGAAYEQYF
>NA|NA|TRBV4-3|TRBJ1-4
TGCGCCAGCAGCCAAGAGTCCAGGGGCGAAAAACTGTTTTTT
CASSQESRGEKLFF
>NA|NA|TRBV27|TRBJ2-3
TGTGCCAGCAGTTTATGGTCCGGGAAAGAGTCGGAGTATTTT
CASSLWSGKESEYF
>NA|TRBD2|TRBV5-1|TRBJ2-1
TGCGCCAGCAGCACGACTAGCGGGGGAGGCAATGAGCAGTTCTTC
CASSTTSGGGNEQFF
>few|NA|TRBV14|TRBJ1-2
TGTGCCAGCAGCCGCCCGGGCCTCGGGGGCTACACCTTC
CASSRPGLGGYTF
>few|NA|TRBV5-1|TRBJ2-3
TGCGCCAGCCGACTGGGGGGAGACACAGATACGCAGTATTTT
CASRLGGDTDTQYF
>few|NA|TRBV28|TRBJ2-1
TGTGCCAGCAGCCTTTCTACCGGGACCTTCGGATGGAATGAGCAGTTCTTC
CASSLSTGTFGWNEQFF
>few|TRBD1|TRBV27|TRBJ1-4
TGTGCGACAGGGGCCTTTAATGAAAAACTGTTTTTT
CATGAFNEKLFF
>NA|TRBD1|TRBV19|TRBJ2-4
TGTGCCAGTAGTAGCACAGGGGAAGGGAACATTCAGTACTTC
CASSSTGEGNIQYF
>many|TRBD2|TRBV15|TRBJ2-7
TGTGCCACCAGCAGACCCTGGACTAGCGGAAACCAGATGTTGTACTTC
CATSRPWTSGNQMLYF
>NA|NA|TRBV27|TRBJ2-3
TGTGCCAGCAGCCTATCTGGGGTCACAGATACGCAGTATTTT
CASSLSGVTDTQYF
>many|NA|TRBV6-5|TRBJ1-1
TGTGCCAGCAGTACCACCGGGACGGTGAACACTGAAGCTTTCTTT
CASSTTGTVNTEAFF
>NA|TRBD1|TRBV15|TRBJ1-1
TGTGCCACCAGCAGAGTGGACAGGGCCGGCACTGAAGCTTTCTTT
CATSRVDRAGTEAFF
>many|NA|TRBV7-9|TRBJ1-5
TGTGCCAGCAGCCTAAGCGTTGGGATTCAGCCCCAGCATTTT
CASSLSVGIQPQHF
>NA|TRBD1|TRBV19|TRBJ2-2
TGTGCCAGTAGTATAGCCGGGACAGGGGAGTTGCACGGGGAGCTGTTTTTT
CASSIAGTGELHGELFF
>NA|NA|TRBV7-2|TRBJ2-7
TGTGCCAGCAGCTTGCGCGTGTGGGACTCCTACGAGCAGTACTTC
CASSLRVWDSYEQYF
>NA|NA|TRBV18|TRBJ2-3
TGTGCCAGCTCAGCGGACAGCGCTAAAACAGATACGCAGTATTTT
CASSADSAKTDTQYF
>few|NA|TRBV5-1|TRBJ2-6
TGCGCCAGCAGCCCTACCACGGGGCCGTCTGGGGCCAACGTCCTGACTTTC
CASSPTTGPSGANVLTF
>few|NA|TRBV7-3|TRBJ2-7
TGTGCCAGCAGCTTAGACGGGGTCTTTGGCGAGCAGTACTTC
CASSLDGVFGEQYF
>NA|NA|TRBV4-3|TRBJ1-1
TGCGCCAGCAGCCAATGGTCAATGAACACTGAAGCTTTCTTT
CASSQWSMNTEAFF
>NA|NA|TRBV27|TRBJ1-2
TGTGCCAGCAAGGGAGGGGAGAGTATCTATGGCTACACCTTC
CASKGGESIYGYTF
>NA|NA|TRBV18|TRBJ1-1
TGTGCCAGCTCACCGCAGAAACTAGAAAAGAAAGCTTTCTTT
CASSPQKLEKKAFF
>NA|NA|TRBV5-1|TRBJ1-1
TGCGCCAGCACCCGATTAATGGAGGGGTGGGGCACTGAAGCTTTCTTT
CASTRLMEGWGTEAFF
>NA|TRBD1|TRBV7-8|TRBJ1-5
TGTGCCAGCAGCTTAGGGACAGGGGGCGATCAGCCCCAGCATTTT
CASSLGTGGDQPQHF
>NA|TRBD2|TRBV7-3|TRBJ2-3
TGTGCCAGCAGCCAAAGACTAGCGGGTGGGACTAGCGGGCAGTATTTT
CASSQRLAGGTSGQYF
>few|TRBD1|TRBV4-1|TRBJ2-7
TGCGCCAGCAGCCAAGCGACAGGGGGACCCTACGAGCAGTACTTC
CASSQATGGPYEQYF
>many|NA|TRBV10-3|TRBJ2-3
TGTGCCATCAGTGATCAGTATGGGGGTACGCAGTATTTT
CAISDQYGGTQYF
>NA|NA|TRBV6-6|TRBJ2-7
TGTGCCAGCAGTACCCCGGCAGGAGCCTACGAGCAGTACTTC
CASSTPAGAYEQYF
>many|NA|TRBV10-3|TRBJ2-2
TGTGCCATCAGTGAGTCGAAGGCAGGGGAGCTGTTTTTT
CAISESKAGELFF
>few|TRBD1|TRBV11-2|TRBJ1-2
TGTGCCAGCAGCCCGTGGGACAGGGGCAGGGATGGCTACACCTTC
CASSPWDRGRDGYTF
>many|TRBD2|TRBV29-1|TRBJ2-1
TGCAGCGTTAGCGGGAGTGGGGAAAACAATGAGCAGTTCTTC
CSVSGSGENNEQFF
>NA|NA|TRBV21-1|TRBJ2-1
TGTGCCAGCAGCAAAGGGTACGAGACGTACCCCTACAATGAGCAGTTCTTC
CASSKGYETYPYNEQFF
>NA|NA|TRBV9|TRBJ2-1
TGTGCCAGCAGCGTAAGGTGGGGGTCCTACAATGAGCAGTTCTTC
CASSVRWGSYNEQFF